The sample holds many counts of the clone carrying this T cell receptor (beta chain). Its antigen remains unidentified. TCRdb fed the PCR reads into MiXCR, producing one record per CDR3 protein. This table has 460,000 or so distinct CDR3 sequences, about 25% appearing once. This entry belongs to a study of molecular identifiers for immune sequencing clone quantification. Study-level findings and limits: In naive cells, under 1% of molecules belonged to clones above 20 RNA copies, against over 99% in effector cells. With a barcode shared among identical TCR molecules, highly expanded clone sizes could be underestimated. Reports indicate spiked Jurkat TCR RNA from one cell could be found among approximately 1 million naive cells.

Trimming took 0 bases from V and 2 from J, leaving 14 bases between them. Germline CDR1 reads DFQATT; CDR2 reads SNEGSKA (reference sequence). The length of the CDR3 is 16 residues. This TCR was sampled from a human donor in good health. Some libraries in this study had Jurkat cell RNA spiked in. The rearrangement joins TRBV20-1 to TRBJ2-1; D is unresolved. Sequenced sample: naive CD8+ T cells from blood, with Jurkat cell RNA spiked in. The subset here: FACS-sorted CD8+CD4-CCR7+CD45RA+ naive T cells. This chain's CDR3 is CSAREEFLGPYNEQFF. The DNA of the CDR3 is TGCAGTGCTAGAGAGGAGTTTTTGGGCCCCTACAATGAGCAGTTCTTC.